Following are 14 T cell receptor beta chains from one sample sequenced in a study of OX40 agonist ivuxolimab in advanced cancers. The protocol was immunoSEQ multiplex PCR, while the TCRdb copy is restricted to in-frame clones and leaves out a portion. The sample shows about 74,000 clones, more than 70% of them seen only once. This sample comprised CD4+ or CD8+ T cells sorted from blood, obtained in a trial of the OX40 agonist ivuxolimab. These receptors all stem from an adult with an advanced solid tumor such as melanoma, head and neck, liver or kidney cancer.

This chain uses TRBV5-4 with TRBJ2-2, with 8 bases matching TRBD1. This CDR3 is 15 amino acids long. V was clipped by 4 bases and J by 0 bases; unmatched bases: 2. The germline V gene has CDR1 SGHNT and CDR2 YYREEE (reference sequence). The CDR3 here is CASSPGQANTGELFF. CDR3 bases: TGTGCCAGCAGCCCGGGACAGGCGAACACCGGGGAGCTGTTTTTT. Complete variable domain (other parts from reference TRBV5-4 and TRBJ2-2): ETGVTQSPTHLIKTRGQQVTLRCSSQSGHNTVSWYQQALGQGPQFIFQYYREEENGRGNFPPRFSGLQFPNYSSELNVNALELDDSALYLCASSPGQANTGELFFGEGSRLTVL.

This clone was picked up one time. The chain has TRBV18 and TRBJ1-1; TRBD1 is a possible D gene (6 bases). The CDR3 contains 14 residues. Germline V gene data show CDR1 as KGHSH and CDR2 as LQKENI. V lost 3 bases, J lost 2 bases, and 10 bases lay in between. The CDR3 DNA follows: TGTGCCAGCTCACCGAAACAGGGCAACACTGAAGCTTTCTTT. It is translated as CASSPKQGNTEAFF.

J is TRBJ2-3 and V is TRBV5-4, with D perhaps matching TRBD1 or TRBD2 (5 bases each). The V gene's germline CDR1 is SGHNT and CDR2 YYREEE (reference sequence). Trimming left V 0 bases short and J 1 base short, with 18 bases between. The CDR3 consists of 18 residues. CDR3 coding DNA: TGTGCCAGCAGCTTGGGTCCAGCGGTGGGGCTGGGCACAGATACGCAGTATTTT. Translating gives CASSLGPAVGLGTDTQYF.

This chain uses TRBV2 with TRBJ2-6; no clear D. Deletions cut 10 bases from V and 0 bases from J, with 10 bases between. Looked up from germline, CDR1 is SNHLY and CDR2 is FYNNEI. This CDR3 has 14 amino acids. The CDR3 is CATPKFSGANVLTF. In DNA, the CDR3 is TGTGCCACCCCTAAATTCTCTGGGGCCAACGTCCTGACTTTC.

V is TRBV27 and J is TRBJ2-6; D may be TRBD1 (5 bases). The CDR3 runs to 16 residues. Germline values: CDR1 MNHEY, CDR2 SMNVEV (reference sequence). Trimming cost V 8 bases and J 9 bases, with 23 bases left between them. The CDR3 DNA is TGTGCCAGCCGGCCCAGGGTAGTGAAAGAATTCAACGTCCTGACTTTC. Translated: CASRPRVVKEFNVLTF.

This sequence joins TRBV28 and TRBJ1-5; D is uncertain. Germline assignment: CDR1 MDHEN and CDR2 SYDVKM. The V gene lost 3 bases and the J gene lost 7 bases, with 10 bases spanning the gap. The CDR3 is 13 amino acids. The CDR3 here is CASSFRPAQPQHF. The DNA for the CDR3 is TGTGCCAGCAGTTTCCGGCCGGCGCAGCCCCAGCATTTT.

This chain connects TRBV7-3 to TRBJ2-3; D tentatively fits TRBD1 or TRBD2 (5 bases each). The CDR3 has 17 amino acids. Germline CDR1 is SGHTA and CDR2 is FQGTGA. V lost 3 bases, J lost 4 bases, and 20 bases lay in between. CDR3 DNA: TGTGCCAGCAGCTTGCGGGCCGAAAAGGGGCCCGCAGATACGCAGTATTTT. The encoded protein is CASSLRAEKGPADTQYF.

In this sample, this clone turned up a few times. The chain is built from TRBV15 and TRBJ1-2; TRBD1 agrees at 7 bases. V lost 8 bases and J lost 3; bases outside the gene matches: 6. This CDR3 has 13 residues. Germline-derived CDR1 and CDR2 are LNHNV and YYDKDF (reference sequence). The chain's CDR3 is CATSDRAYYGYTF. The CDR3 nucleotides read TGTGCCACCTCAGACAGGGCATACTATGGCTACACCTTC.

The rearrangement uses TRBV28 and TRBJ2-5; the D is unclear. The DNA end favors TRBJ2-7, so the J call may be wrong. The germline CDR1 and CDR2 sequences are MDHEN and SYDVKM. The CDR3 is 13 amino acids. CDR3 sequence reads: CATRTLNTYEQYF. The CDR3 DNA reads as TGTGCCACCAGAACTTTAAATACCTACGAGCAGTACTTC.

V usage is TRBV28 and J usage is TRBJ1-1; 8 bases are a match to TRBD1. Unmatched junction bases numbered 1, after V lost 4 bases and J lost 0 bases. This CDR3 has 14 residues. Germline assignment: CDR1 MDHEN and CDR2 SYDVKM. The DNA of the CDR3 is TGTGCCAGCAGTTCGGGACAGGTGAACACTGAAGCTTTCTTT. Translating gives CASSSGQVNTEAFF.

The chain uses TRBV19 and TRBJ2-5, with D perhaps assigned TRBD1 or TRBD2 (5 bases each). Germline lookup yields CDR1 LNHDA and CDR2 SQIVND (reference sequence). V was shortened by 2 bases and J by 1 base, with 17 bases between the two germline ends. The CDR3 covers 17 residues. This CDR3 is CASSILGTGTGQETQYF. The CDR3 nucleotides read TGTGCCAGTAGTATACTCGGCACGGGGACGGGCCAAGAGACCCAGTACTTC.

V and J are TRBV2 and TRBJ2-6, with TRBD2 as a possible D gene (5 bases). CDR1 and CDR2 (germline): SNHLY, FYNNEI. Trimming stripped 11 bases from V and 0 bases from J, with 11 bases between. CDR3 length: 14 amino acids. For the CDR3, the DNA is TGTGCCTCCCCACGGGACTCTGGGGCCAACGTCCTGACTTTC. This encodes CASPRDSGANVLTF. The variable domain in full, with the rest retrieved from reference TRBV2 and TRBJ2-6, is EPEVTQTPSHQVTQMGQEVILRCVPISNHLYFYWYRQILGQKVEFLVSFYNNEISEKSEIFDDQFSVERPDGSNFTLKIRSTKLEDSAMYFCASPRDSGANVLTFGAGSRLTVL.

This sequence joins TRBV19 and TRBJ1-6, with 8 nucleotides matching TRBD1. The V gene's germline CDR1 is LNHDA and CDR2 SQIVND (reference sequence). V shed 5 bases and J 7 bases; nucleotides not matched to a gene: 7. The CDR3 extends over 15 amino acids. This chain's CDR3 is CASSSRTGLNSPLHF. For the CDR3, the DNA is TGTGCCAGTAGTTCCCGGACAGGGCTCAATTCACCCCTCCACTTT.

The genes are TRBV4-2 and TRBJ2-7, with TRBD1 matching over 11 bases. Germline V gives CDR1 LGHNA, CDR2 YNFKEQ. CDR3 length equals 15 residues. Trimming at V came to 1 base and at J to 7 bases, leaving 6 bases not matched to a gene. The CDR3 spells CASSQVGQGAREQYF. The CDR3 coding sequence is TGTGCCAGCAGCCAAGTCGGACAGGGGGCGAGGGAGCAGTACTTC.